A single sample gave rise to the 4 T cell receptor beta chains below, sequenced in a study of TIL therapy for anti-PD-1-resistant metastatic lung cancer. Indicated time point: pre-treatment sample, taken before nivolumab and TIL therapy. Sequencing used immunoSEQ v3. Some clones are missing from TCRdb's copy, which holds only in-frame ones; the method was immunoSEQ multiplex PCR. This table holds roughly 57,000 clones, about 81% found once. Sequences were derived from blood, sampled at baseline. Every receptor here comes from a person aged 25 to 79 with non-small cell lung cancer.

The sample holds a few counts of this clone. This chain connects TRBV5-1 to TRBJ2-7, with D perhaps given as TRBD1 or TRBD2 (5 bases each). The germline V gene has CDR1 SGHRS and CDR2 YFSETQ. The CDR3 consists of 14 residues. V was trimmed by 4 bases and J by 2 bases, leaving 13 bases between them. The DNA of the CDR3 is TGCGCCAGCAGCAGCCGGGACGGGACCTACGAGCAGTACTTC. Protein sequence: CASSSRDGTYEQYF.

V and J are TRBV5-1 and TRBJ2-1; 10 nucleotides line up with TRBD1. The V and J ends lost 1 base and 4 bases, in that order; junction bases with no gene match: 5. The CDR3 has 16 residues. Germline V gene sequence: CDR1 SGHRS, CDR2 YFSETQ. CDR3 sequence: CASSLSGTGAYNEQFF. The CDR3 coding sequence is TGCGCCAGCAGCTTGTCCGGGACAGGGGCTTACAATGAGCAGTTCTTC.

The rearrangement links TRBV12-3 or TRBV12-4 to TRBJ2-7; a possible D gene is TRBD2 (7 bases). The CDR3 has 12 amino acids. Trimming stripped 0 bases from V and 13 bases from J, with 13 bases between. This chain's CDR3 is CASSLALGGAYF. The CDR3 DNA follows: TGTGCCAGCAGTTTAGCGCTGGGGGGGGCATACTTC.

This clone showed up just a few times. The V call is TRBV5-1, the J call TRBJ2-7; 13 bases fit TRBD2. The ends lost 2 bases at V and 6 bases at J; junction bases unmatched: 5. The germline CDR1 and CDR2 sequences are SGHRS and YFSETQ. There are 15 residues in the CDR3. In nucleotides, the CDR3 is TGCGCCAGCAGCTTAACTAGCGGGAGGGCTCGCGAGCAGTACTTC. Its translation: CASSLTSGRAREQYF.